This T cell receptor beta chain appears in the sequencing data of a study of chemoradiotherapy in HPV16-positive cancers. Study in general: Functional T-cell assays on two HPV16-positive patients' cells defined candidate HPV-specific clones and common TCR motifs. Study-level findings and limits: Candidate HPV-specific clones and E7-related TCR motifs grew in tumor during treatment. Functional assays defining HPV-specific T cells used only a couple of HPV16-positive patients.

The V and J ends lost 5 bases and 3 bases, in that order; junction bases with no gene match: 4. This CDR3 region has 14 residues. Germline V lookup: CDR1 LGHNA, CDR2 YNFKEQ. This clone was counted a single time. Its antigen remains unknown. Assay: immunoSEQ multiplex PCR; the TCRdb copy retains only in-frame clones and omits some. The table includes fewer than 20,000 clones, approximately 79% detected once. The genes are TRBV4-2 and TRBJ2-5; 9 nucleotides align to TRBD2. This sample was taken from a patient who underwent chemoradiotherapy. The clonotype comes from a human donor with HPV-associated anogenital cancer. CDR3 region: CASSETSGEETQYF. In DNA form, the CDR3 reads TGTGCCAGCAGCGAGACTAGCGGAGAAGAGACCCAGTACTTC.